This T cell receptor (beta chain) originates from a study of T cell responses to AZD1222 COVID-19 vaccine. The table came from immunoSEQ multiplex PCR; TCRdb's copy has only in-frame clones and leaves some out. In the table there are some 60,000 clones, about 88% of which are singletons. The CDR3 covers 15 residues. Germline CDR1 MNHNS, CDR2 SASEGT. V dropped 0 bases and J dropped 2 bases, with 11 bases sitting between them. The sample here was peripheral blood, taken 28 days after the second AZD1222 dose. This TCR came from an adult who received the AZD1222 COVID-19 vaccine. V usage is TRBV6-1 and J usage is TRBJ2-7; D possibly matches TRBD1 or TRBD2 (6 bases each). CDR3 sequence: CASSEAVGGPYEQYF. The CDR3 DNA follows: TGTGCCAGCAGTGAAGCAGTCGGGGGCCCCTACGAGCAGTACTTC.